A selection of T cell receptor beta chains follows, all from one sample in a study of identical twins. TCRdb redid the calling of the 5' RACE reads with MiXCR, one entry per CDR3 protein. The sample holds around 250,000 distinct CDR3 sequences; roughly 13% are singletons and the top ten take under 4.5%. The data were also submitted as part of a second study, on yellow fever vaccine responses in identical twins.

Sequences were obtained from memory (CD45RO+) T cells sorted from blood. The source is a woman younger than 30 in good health. Each CDR3 is given with its conserved first and last residue.

v_call	j_call	cdr3_aa
TRBV29-1	TRBJ2-7	CSVFNRDGYEQYF
TRBV11-1	TRBJ2-7	CASTKRGAGDSYEQYF
TRBV5-1	TRBJ2-5	CASSLGGLAGEETQYF
TRBV20-1	TRBJ2-6	CSASYSPGSSSGANVLTF
TRBV3-1	TRBJ2-7	CASSLGGAGVSYEQYF
TRBV12-3/TRBV12-4	TRBJ2-5	CASRRLAGETQYF
TRBV11-2	TRBJ2-2	CASSWTLWAGELFF
TRBV5-1	TRBJ1-2	CASSPTGTQAGYTF
TRBV7-8	TRBJ2-7	CASSPFSRTFIEQYF
TRBV9	TRBJ2-1	CASSVGGQTEQFF
TRBV14	TRBJ1-2	CASSPDRIYGYTF
TRBV27	TRBJ2-5	CASSLGRGPEYQETQYF
TRBV6-1	TRBJ1-1	CASRNGQAPEAFF
TRBV5-1	TRBJ2-7	CASSYDGQGSEQYF
TRBV6-2/TRBV6-3	TRBJ2-1	CASRSLDSRSYNEQFF
TRBV12-3/TRBV12-4	TRBJ2-5	CASSSLDRGQETQYF
TRBV29-1	TRBJ2-1	CSVDRSGSSYNEQFF
TRBV18	TRBJ2-7	CASSPPHGTYEQYF
TRBV4-3	TRBJ2-2	CASSQEGVGDTNTGELFF
TRBV12-3/TRBV12-4	TRBJ1-1	CASSFGGTGAEAFF
TRBV5-1	TRBJ2-5	CASSLVSRVGETLYF
TRBV18	TRBJ2-7	CASSPLPLTSGRESEQYF
TRBV7-9	TRBJ2-2	CASRFDGGSGELFF
TRBV6-2/TRBV6-3	TRBJ2-2	CASSLDETGELFF
TRBV27	TRBJ2-7	CASSLMAATYEQYF
TRBV3-1	TRBJ2-1	CASSQSGPTEQFF
TRBV29-1	TRBJ1-1	CSVVDGLNTEAFF
TRBV2	TRBJ2-2	CASTYTNTGELFF
TRBV29-1	TRBJ2-5	CSVPTGSGETQYF
TRBV12-3/TRBV12-4	TRBJ2-3	CASSPQGLRTTDTQYF
TRBV28	TRBJ2-1	CASRERTYNEQFF
TRBV3-1	TRBJ2-2	CASSRPQPGELFF
TRBV18	TRBJ2-3	CASSPRRLTDTQYF
TRBV7-2	TRBJ2-1	CASSLGSGVGTEQFF
TRBV5-1	TRBJ2-7	CASSHGAGGSYEQYF
TRBV9	TRBJ2-3	CASSVGLADRDTQYF
TRBV4-1	TRBJ2-7	CASSQGQGNYEQYF
TRBV5-1	TRBJ2-1	CASSLGISYNEQFF
TRBV6-2/TRBV6-3	TRBJ2-1	CASSRLASAYNEQFF
TRBV27	TRBJ2-3	CASREINRVGTDTQYF